This T cell receptor beta chain was identified in a study of OX40 agonist ivuxolimab in advanced cancers. Across the study: As their treatment, patients were administered ivuxolimab, an agonistic anti-OX40 (CD134) antibody. Broader study findings: In general, CD8+ T cells held more expanded clones than CD4+ did, on average. Some nonresponders likewise displayed low normalized T-cell clonal expansion.

Using immunoSEQ multiplex PCR, the repertoire was profiled, and TCRdb retains in-frame clones only, with some absent. This sample has tens of thousands of clones; roughly 92% occur once, and the top ten carry roughly 12%. Points on this clone: Its antigen is unidentified.

Germline V lookup: CDR1 MNHNS, CDR2 SASEGT. The V end was cut by 5 bases, the J end by 5 bases, with 16 bases between. This CDR3 is 14 amino acids long. Enrollment shut out patients with autoimmune disease history or systemic immunosuppression. This TCR came from an adult with an advanced solid tumor such as melanoma, head and neck, liver or kidney cancer. This specimen was CD4+ or CD8+ T cells sorted from blood, taken in a trial of the OX40 agonist ivuxolimab. The rearrangement uses TRBV6-1 and TRBJ2-7, with D possibly being TRBD1 (6 bases). CDR3 DNA: TGTGCCAGCAGTTATGGTACAGGGTACAACGAGCAGTACTTC. It yields the protein CASSYGTGYNEQYF.